This T cell receptor (beta chain) is drawn from a study of T cell repertoires in cytomegalovirus infection. Study details: Well-studied HLA-B-restricted CMV epitopes were used in the study alongside recently identified HLA-C-restricted ones. In public TCR beta signatures, there were indications of both CMV infection and matching HLA type. Whole-study findings and limits: The study identified carriers of CMV plus the relevant HLA from cumulative public TCR beta family frequency. The response measured ex vivo was dominated by TCR beta clonotypes (HLA-C-restricted and CMV-specific).

A word on this clonotype: Its antigen is unknown.

TCRdb passed the reads through MiXCR, listing each CDR3 protein once. This repertoire shows 450,000 to 600,000 distinct CDR3 sequences, roughly a third found once; its top ten account for 17%. CDR3 length equals 13 residues. V was pared by 6 bases and J by 4 bases, with 11 bases between. Germline V lookup: CDR1 SGHRS, CDR2 YFSETQ. The sample in question was cultured PBMCs, obtained from culture after CMV antigen stimulation. This rearrangement joins TRBV5-1 to TRBJ2-4; no reliable D call. The clonotype originates from a human donor in good health (CMV status not recorded). Some clones in this sample may be carry-over from other donors' samples. The CDR3, as DNA: TGCGCCAGCATAGTAGGGTATAAAAACATTCAGTACTTC. Its protein is CASIVGYKNIQYF. Using reference TRBV5-1 and TRBJ2-4 for the parts outside the CDR3, the full variable domain is KAGVTQTPRYLIKTRGQQVTLSCSPISGHRSVSWYQQTPGQGLQFLFEYFSETQRNKGNFPGRFSGRQFSNSRSEMNVSTLELGDSALYLCASIVGYKNIQYFGAGTRLSVL.